This T cell receptor (beta chain) was sequenced in a study of shared clonotypes between healthy human individuals. Findings and limits, study-wide: Rarefaction showed sorted-subset sequencing was incomplete despite large depth.

Germline V gives CDR1 MGHRA, CDR2 YSYEKL. Trimming pared 0 bases from V and 4 bases from J, leaving 12 bases between. The CDR3 is made up of 15 amino acids. The authors' processing: With immunoSEQ giving junction-only sequences and no quality scores, filtering differed. Clones were read by immunoSEQ multiplex PCR, and TCRdb kept only the in-frame ones, dropping some. V, J and clone size are those of that table, while D and trimming were read from the DNA. This sample yields about 960,000 clones, of which approximately 80% are seen a single time; about 1.5% belongs to the top ten. Turning to this clone: The target antigen is unknown.

The V gene is TRBV4-1, the J gene TRBJ2-5; D is perhaps TRBD1 (6 bases). Input material: memory CD4+ T cells sorted from blood. The subset here: CD45RA-negative fraction. The sequence was obtained from a man younger than 30 in good health. The CDR3: CASSQDGTGRETQYF. CDR3 coding DNA: TGCGCCAGCAGCCAAGACGGAACAGGGAGAGAGACCCAGTACTTC.